One sample yielded the 4 T cell receptor beta chains listed below, sequenced in a study of cytomegalovirus exposure and HLA in healthy donors. Amplification used 60 Vbeta primers and 13 Jbeta primers. Some clones are missing from TCRdb's copy, which holds only in-frame ones; the method was immunoSEQ multiplex PCR. This table holds roughly 200,000 clones, 77% found once. The material sequenced was PBMCs. The origin of the receptors is an older woman in good health and CMV-seropositive.

This clone was seen once. V and J are TRBV5-5 and TRBJ1-5; no clear D gene. The CDR3 covers 15 residues. Trimming stripped 4 bases from V and 3 bases from J, with 14 bases between. CDR1 and CDR2 from the germline V gene are SGHKS and YYEKEE (reference sequence). The CDR3 reads CASSPSLQLNQPQHF. The CDR3 DNA sequence: TGTGCCAGCAGCCCGTCGTTACAGCTCAATCAGCCCCAGCATTTT.

This clone was seen a single time. This sequence joins TRBV9 and TRBJ2-3; 11 bases agree with TRBD1. Germline CDR1 is SGDLS and CDR2 is YYNGEE. The ends lost 0 bases at V and 4 bases at J; junction bases unmatched: 4. This CDR3 is 16 amino acids long. The DNA of the CDR3 is TGTGCCAGCAGCGTAGCTGGACAGGGGGCGGCAGATACGCAGTATTTT. Translation gives CASSVAGQGAADTQYF. The whole variable domain, remainder taken from reference TRBV9 and TRBJ2-3, is DSGVTQTPKHLITATGQRVTLRCSPRSGDLSVYWYQQSLDQGLQFLIQYYNGEERAKGNILERFSAQQFPDLHSELNLSSLELGDSALYFCASSVAGQGAADTQYFGPGTRLTVL.

This chain links TRBV5-4 with TRBJ1-6, with TRBD1 matching over 9 bases. This CDR3 region has 13 residues. Germline V gives CDR1 SGHNT, CDR2 YYREEE (reference sequence). V trimming: 7 bases; J trimming: 13 bases; junction bases outside the gene matches: 9. As DNA, the CDR3 is TGTGCCAGCCGCCCGAGGACAGGGGACCCCCTCCACTTT. Translating gives CASRPRTGDPLHF.

The chain has TRBV6-5 and TRBJ1-1; unclear D gene. The CDR3 length is 12 residues. V lost 2 bases and J 6 bases, leaving 7 bases between the germline ends. Germline V gene data show CDR1 as MNHEY and CDR2 as SVGAGI. The CDR3 here is CASSYPPAEAFF. The DNA of the CDR3 is TGTGCCAGCAGTTACCCCCCGGCTGAAGCTTTCTTT.